The 21 T cell receptor beta chains in this list originate from one sample, sequenced in a study of chemoradiotherapy in HPV16-positive cancers. TCRdb's table, derived via immunoSEQ multiplex PCR, lists solely in-frame clones and lacks some. The data contain more than 15,000 clones, roughly 90% of them seen just once; the ten biggest clones take up roughly 14%. This specimen was blood, taken from a patient who underwent chemoradiotherapy. These receptors were taken from a human donor with HPV-associated anogenital cancer.

CDR3 loop: CASSLVGVRNPWGYTF. The CDR3 region has the DNA TGTGCCAGCAGCTTGGTAGGGGTTAGAAACCCTTGGGGCTACACCTTC. The chain recombines TRBV5-6 with TRBJ1-2; D might be TRBD1 (5 bases). This CDR3 spans 16 amino acids. The germline V gene has CDR1 SGHDT and CDR2 YYEEEE. The V end lost 0 bases, the J end lost 8 bases, and 20 bases lay between the germline ends.

This rearrangement joins TRBV19 to TRBJ2-3; possible D gene TRBD2, 5 bases. The CDR3 covers 17 residues. Trimming stripped 7 bases from V and 0 bases from J, with 20 bases between. Per the germline V gene, CDR1 is LNHDA and CDR2 is SQIVND (reference sequence). The CDR3 region is CASKKALREASTDTQYF. CDR3 DNA: TGTGCCAGTAAGAAAGCGCTTCGGGAAGCTAGCACAGATACGCAGTATTTT.

This rearrangement joins TRBV4-1 to TRBJ1-1; a weak D match, TRBD1 (5 bases). From germline, CDR1 is MGHRA and CDR2 YSYEKL. Trimming left V 0 bases short and J 1 base short, with 9 bases between. There are 15 residues in the CDR3. CDR3 region: CASSQEGVRNTEAFF. The DNA for the CDR3 is TGCGCCAGCAGCCAAGAGGGGGTTCGGAACACTGAAGCTTTCTTT.

This rearrangement joins TRBV7-9 to TRBJ1-2; D is uncertain. Germline V gives CDR1 SEHNR, CDR2 FQNEAQ (reference sequence). Trimming removed 2 bases from V and 4 bases from J, with 14 bases in between. This CDR3 region has 15 residues. CDR3 sequence: CASSLSRGGIYGYTF. The CDR3 bases are TGTGCCAGCAGCTTATCACGGGGAGGTATCTATGGCTACACCTTC.

V gene TRBV6-1 combines with J gene TRBJ1-6, with 9 bases aligning to TRBD1. CDR1 is MNHNS, CDR2 SASEGT, per germline. The CDR3 spans 15 residues. V gave up 6 bases and J gave up 7 bases; unmatched junction bases: 7. In nucleotides, the CDR3 is TGTGCCAGCAGAGGATGGGGGACAGGGAATTCACCCCTCCACTTT. The encoded protein is CASRGWGTGNSPLHF.

This sequence joins TRBV6-5 and TRBJ2-3, with D possibly called TRBD1 or TRBD2 (5 bases each). The CDR3 has 12 amino acids. With 11 bases removed from V and 4 bases from J, the gap between germline ends came to 13 bases. The germline gives CDR1 MNHEY, CDR2 SVGAGI. This chain's CDR3 is CASRDPADTQYF. The CDR3 nucleotides are TGTGCCTCCCGGGACCCGGCAGATACGCAGTATTTT.

V is TRBV30 and J is TRBJ1-4, with 7 positions matching TRBD1. Trimming cost V 5 bases and J 7 bases; bases outside gene matches: 10. The CDR3 runs 14 residues. CDR1 is GTSNPN and CDR2 is SVGIG in the germline V gene (reference sequence). The CDR3 coding sequence is TGTGCCTGGTCGGCGGACAGGCTGAGTGAAAAACTGTTTTTT. Protein product: CAWSADRLSEKLFF.

The chain is built from TRBV5-1 and TRBJ2-2; possibly TRBD2 for D (6 bases). V lost 0 bases to trimming and J lost 6 bases, with 15 bases between them. The length of the CDR3 is 16 residues. In germline, CDR1 is SGHRS, CDR2 YFSETQ. CDR3 in amino acids: CASSLAGGDTAGELFF. The CDR3 DNA reads as TGCGCCAGCAGCTTGGCCGGCGGGGATACCGCCGGGGAGCTGTTTTTT.

This clone occurred once. The chain has TRBV11-2 and TRBJ1-1, with TRBD1 as a possible D gene (6 bases). The CDR3 length is 12 residues. V was clipped by 1 base and J by 11 bases, with 11 bases between them. The germline CDR1 and CDR2 sequences are SGHAT and FQNNGV. CDR3 bases: TGTGCCAGCAGCTTAGGCCACAGGGACGCTTTCTTT. Residues: CASSLGHRDAFF.

DNA for the CDR3: TGTGCCAGCAGCTTGGCACGCAGGGGGCCCTACAATGAGCAGTTCTTC. This codes for CASSLARRGPYNEQFF. This chain uses TRBV5-6 with TRBJ2-1, with 8 positions matching TRBD1. V lost 0 bases to trimming and J lost 2 bases; unmatched junction nucleotides: 4. This CDR3 is 16 amino acids long. Germline V CDR1 and CDR2: SGHDT, YYEEEE. The variable domain in full, with the rest retrieved from reference TRBV5-6 and TRBJ2-1, is DAGVTQSPTHLIKTRGQQVTLRCSPKSGHDTVSWYQQALGQGPQFIFQYYEEEERQRGNFPDRFSGHQFPNYSSELNVNALLLGDSALYLCASSLARRGPYNEQFFGPGTRLTVL.

The gene calls are TRBV7-9 and TRBJ1-2, with a tentative D call TRBD1 (5 bases). This CDR3 spans 13 amino acids. The germline V and J ends were trimmed by 2 bases and 7 bases, with 11 bases remaining between them. The germline CDR1 and CDR2 sequences are SEHNR and FQNEAQ (reference sequence). The chain's CDR3 is CASSLRGSSGYTF. The DNA of the CDR3 is TGTGCCAGCAGCTTAAGGGGCTCCAGTGGCTACACCTTC. The entire variable domain, with the rest obtained from reference TRBV7-9 and TRBJ1-2, is as follows: DTGVSQNPRHKITKRGQNVTFRCDPISEHNRLYWYRQTLGQGPEFLTYFQNEAQLEKSRLLSDRFSAERPKGSFSTLEIQRTEQGDSAMYLCASSLRGSSGYTFGSGTRLTVV.

The gene calls are TRBV12-5 and TRBJ2-7; D perhaps matches TRBD2 (6 bases). From germline, CDR1 is LGHNT and CDR2 FRNRAP. Trimming took off 6 bases at V and 0 bases at J, with 12 bases between the two ends. The length of the CDR3 is 14 residues. The CDR3 spells CASGSGGSSYEQYV. DNA for the CDR3: TGTGCTAGTGGATCCGGAGGGAGCTCCTACGAGCAGTACGTC.

In this sample, this clone turned up once. The V gene is TRBV5-1, the J gene TRBJ1-1; 9 bases are shared with TRBD1. J gave up 4 bases and V 6 bases, and 10 bases lay outside the gene matches. Germline V lookup: CDR1 SGHRS, CDR2 YFSETQ. This CDR3 has 15 residues. The DNA of the CDR3 is TGCGCCAGCAATGAGAACAGGGGGCGCGGCACTGAAGCTTTCTTT. This gives the protein CASNENRGRGTEAFF.

The chain recombines TRBV5-6 with TRBJ1-5; D is undetermined. Trimming stripped 0 bases from V and 0 bases from J, with 1 base between. The CDR3 totals 13 residues. The germline CDR1 and CDR2 sequences are SGHDT and YYEEEE. The chain's CDR3 is CASSLGSNQPQHF. DNA for the CDR3: TGTGCCAGCAGCTTGGGTAGCAATCAGCCCCAGCATTTT.

V gene TRBV7-7 combines with J gene TRBJ2-1; 15 bases are a match to TRBD2. With V trimmed by 4 bases and J by 5 bases, 3 bases remained unmatched. CDR1 is SSHAT, CDR2 FNYEAQ, per germline (reference sequence). The length of the CDR3 is 16 residues. Written as DNA, the CDR3 is TGTGCCAGCAGCTCTGGACTAGCGGGGGGGAACAATGAGCAGTTCTTC. Protein sequence: CASSSGLAGGNNEQFF.

The chain joins TRBV2 to TRBJ2-1, with 11 nucleotides matching TRBD2. With 4 bases clipped from V and 3 bases from J, the junction kept 5 bases outside the gene matches. Germline assignment: CDR1 SNHLY and CDR2 FYNNEI. The CDR3 is 16 amino acids. This chain's CDR3 is CASSGIAGGNYNEQFF. In DNA, the CDR3 is TGTGCCAGCAGTGGTATAGCGGGGGGGAACTACAATGAGCAGTTCTTC.

In nucleotides, the CDR3 is TGTGCCAGCAGTTGGGACGGGGGTGGAGACGAGCAGTACTTC. Translated, it gives CASSWDGGGDEQYF. The V call is TRBV6-6, the J call TRBJ2-7; D possibly corresponds to TRBD2 (6 bases). CDR1 and CDR2 from the germline V gene are MNHNY and SVGAGI (reference sequence). Trimming took 4 bases from V and 5 from J, leaving 15 bases between them. CDR3 length: 14 amino acids.

The rearrangement uses TRBV19 and TRBJ1-5; no clear D. Germline V CDR1 and CDR2: LNHDA, SQIVND (reference sequence). The CDR3 contains 12 residues. V lost 0 bases and J 6 bases, leaving 3 bases between the germline ends. CDR3 nucleotides: TGTGCCAGTAGTATAGATTTTCAGCCCCAGCATTTT. This codes for CASSIDFQPQHF.

The rearrangement joins TRBV11-2 to TRBJ1-1, with D unresolved. Germline V gives CDR1 SGHAT, CDR2 FQNNGV. This CDR3 comprises 13 residues. V lost 0 bases to trimming and J lost 2 bases, with 4 bases between them. CDR3 residues: CASSLERNTEAFF. The CDR3 coding sequence is TGTGCCAGCAGCTTAGAACGAAACACTGAAGCTTTCTTT.

This clone occurred a few times. The V call is TRBV11-2, the J call TRBJ1-6; TRBD1 matches 11 bases. The CDR3 contains 16 residues. Losses at the gene ends were 5 bases for V and 10 bases for J; bases not matched to a gene: 10. Looked up from germline, CDR1 is SGHAT and CDR2 is FQNNGV. CDR3 DNA sequence: TGTGCCAGCAGCGCTTCCGGGACAGGGGGAAAATCACCCCTCCACTTT. It specifies CASSASGTGGKSPLHF.

The chain recombines TRBV5-4 with TRBJ2-1; D is unresolved. The germline CDR1 and CDR2 sequences are SGHNT and YYREEE (reference sequence). This CDR3 region has 16 residues. Deletions cut 3 bases from V and 4 bases from J, with 17 bases between. The CDR3 loop reads CASSSTQSWWYNEQFF. CDR3 bases: TGTGCCAGCAGCTCAACTCAGAGTTGGTGGTACAATGAGCAGTTCTTC.